This T cell receptor beta chain was identified in a study of Ad26.COV2.S vaccination and SARS-CoV-2 variants. Repertoires were generated with immunoSEQ multiplex PCR, while TCRdb's copy carries only in-frame clones and drops some. The data show around 450,000 clones, 80% to 90% seen once. Treatment indicated: 19 received Ad26.COV2.S at low or high dose, single or two shots; about 5 received placebo; per-sample allocation not given. Day 63 after the first injection of vaccine or placebo was the sampling time. Per germline, CDR1 LNHDA and CDR2 SQIVND (reference sequence). This CDR3 is 17 amino acids long. With V trimmed by 5 bases and J by 3 bases, 13 bases remained unmatched.

Sample: peripheral blood, taken in a trial of Ad26.COV2.S vaccine versus placebo. The clonotype originates from a person aged 18-60 years who received the Ad26.COV2.S COVID-19 vaccine or a placebo. The rearrangement joins TRBV19 to TRBJ1-2; 9 bases agree with TRBD1. CDR3 coding DNA: TGTGCCAGTAGTGCCCTCTTTGGACAGGGGAATGACTATGGCTACACCTTC. This translates into CASSALFGQGNDYGYTF.